Given below is one T cell receptor (beta chain) in context. The V end lost 0 bases, the J end lost 1 base, and 6 bases lay between the germline ends. Germline CDR1 and CDR2: SGDLS and YYNGEE. CDR3 length: 14 amino acids. This specimen belongs to a study of blood T cell repertoires in COVID-19. Turning to the study itself: PBMCs, B-cell-depleted T cells, or T cells were the source of the cDNA or gDNA that made up the material.

Sequenced by immunoSEQ multiplex PCR; TCRdb stores in-frame clones only, minus some. The table lists some 30,000 clones, about 91% of them singletons. The origin of this receptor is a human donor with acute or convalescent COVID-19. The donor label of this sample is uncertain. Sequences were obtained from peripheral blood. The V and J genes are TRBV9 and TRBJ2-3; the D is unclear. The CDR3 coding sequence is TGTGCCAGCAGCGTAGGTCCGGGCACAGATACGCAGTATTTT. It encodes CASSVGPGTDTQYF. The variable domain in full, with the rest retrieved from reference TRBV9 and TRBJ2-3, is DSGVTQTPKHLITATGQRVTLRCSPRSGDLSVYWYQQSLDQGLQFLIQYYNGEERAKGNILERFSAQQFPDLHSELNLSSLELGDSALYFCASSVGPGTDTQYFGPGTRLTVL.